This record looks at one TCR beta chain sequence and its context. The CDR3 is 12 amino acids. The V end lost 6 bases, the J end lost 8 bases, and 11 bases lay between the germline ends. This sample stems from a study of CD8+CD57+ T cells in acquired aplastic anemia. Patients included in sequencing had previously demonstrated CD8+CD57+ cell expansion by flow cytometry. Researchers used genomic DNA as the template to profile TCR beta VDJ and CDR3. One entry per CDR3 protein, called by TCRdb with MiXCR from the reads. The sample lists under 350,000 distinct CDR3 sequences; around three fifths were seen once.

The specimen sequenced was sorted CD4+, CD8+, or CD8+CD57+ T cells (not recorded which) from PBMCs. The sequence came from a human donor with aplastic anemia. The chain combines TRBV12-3 or TRBV12-4 with TRBJ2-1; D not resolved. CDR3 in amino acids: CASSFAVDEQFF. CDR3 in DNA: TGTGCCAGCAGCTTTGCTGTAGATGAGCAGTTCTTC.